Each of the 21 T cell receptor beta chains below was sequenced from the same sample in a study of CD8 T cells in ankylosing spondylitis. Using its own MiXCR run on the 5' RACE reads, TCRdb lists one record per CDR3 protein. The data contain about 180,000 distinct CDR3 sequences, around a tenth of them singletons. The sample was blood, either unsorted or a sorted T cell fraction (not recorded which). Receptors were obtained from a female donor with ankylosing spondylitis or in good health (not recorded which).

V is TRBV9 and J is TRBJ1-1; no definite D call. CDR3 length: 14 amino acids. Germline V gene data show CDR1 as SGDLS and CDR2 as YYNGEE. V lost 4 bases, J lost 5 bases, and 15 bases lay in between. The CDR3 loop is CASSPWAGSTEAFF. The CDR3 DNA sequence: TGTGCCAGCAGCCCCTGGGCAGGAAGTACTGAAGCTTTCTTT.

This chain connects TRBV4-3 to TRBJ2-7, with D unclear. This CDR3 contains 14 residues. Trimming removed 1 base at V and 0 bases at J, with 7 bases between. Germline V CDR1 and CDR2: LGHNA, YSLEER. CDR3 region: CASSQGSASYEQYF. CDR3 nucleotides: TGCGCCAGCAGCCAAGGGTCGGCCTCCTACGAGCAGTACTTC.

This clonotype was recorded a few times. The CDR3 here is CASSLVGSGNNEQFF. The CDR3 bases are TGTGCCAGCAGCTTAGTGGGTAGCGGCAACAATGAGCAGTTCTTC. The V call is TRBV7-9, the J call TRBJ2-1; D perhaps matches TRBD2 (6 bases). Trimming left V 1 base short and J 5 bases short, with 12 bases between. CDR3 length equals 15 residues. The V gene's germline CDR1 is SEHNR and CDR2 FQNEAQ (reference sequence).

The chain is built from TRBV7-6 and TRBJ2-7, with D perhaps TRBD1 or TRBD2 (5 bases each). The germline CDR1 and CDR2 sequences are SGHVS and FNYEAQ. V lost 5 bases to trimming and J lost 2 bases, with 16 bases between them. This CDR3 has 15 amino acids. The CDR3 sequence is CASSRWTGPPYEQYF. Here the CDR3 DNA reads TGTGCCAGCAGCCGTTGGACGGGGCCTCCCTACGAGCAGTACTTC.

V usage is TRBV27 and J usage is TRBJ2-5; D is ambiguous. This CDR3 is 13 amino acids long. Germline CDR1 is MNHEY and CDR2 is SMNVEV (reference sequence). V lost 0 bases and J lost 4, with 6 bases in between. CDR3 sequence (DNA): TGTGCCAGCAGTTTATCGGATGGAGAGACCCAGTACTTC. This sequence encodes CASSLSDGETQYF.

This chain connects TRBV9 to TRBJ1-1; D may be TRBD1 (5 bases). The CDR3 loop spans 16 amino acids. CDR1 and CDR2 from the germline V gene are SGDLS and YYNGEE. Trimming took off 0 bases at V and 1 base at J, with 13 bases between the two ends. The chain's CDR3 is CASSVGGGTGNTEAFF. The CDR3 nucleotides are TGTGCCAGCAGCGTAGGTGGGGGTACGGGGAACACTGAAGCTTTCTTT.

The chain recombines TRBV27 with TRBJ1-2; D might be TRBD1 (6 bases). The germline CDR1 and CDR2 sequences are MNHEY and SMNVEV (reference sequence). V dropped 6 bases and J dropped 8 bases, with 19 bases sitting between them. The length of the CDR3 is 14 residues. This CDR3 reads CASSPRGWGSGYTF. As DNA, the CDR3 is TGTGCCAGCAGCCCCAGGGGTTGGGGATCCGGCTACACCTTC.

This clonotype has more than one count but fewer than ten. The J gene is TRBJ1-2, the V gene TRBV5-1; D is possibly TRBD1 (5 bases). The germline V and J ends were trimmed by 4 bases and 2 bases, with 18 bases remaining between them. The CDR3 extends over 16 amino acids. Per the germline V gene, CDR1 is SGHRS and CDR2 is YFSETQ. DNA for the CDR3: TGCGCCAGCAGCCCGGATGGGGGAGTTGCAAACTATGGCTACACCTTC. Translated: CASSPDGGVANYGYTF.

This clonotype was seen many times. The V and J genes are TRBV11-2 and TRBJ2-1; 11 bases are a match to TRBD2. The CDR3 loop spans 16 amino acids. The trim removed 6 bases at V and 0 bases at J, leaving 4 bases unmatched. Germline loops: CDR1 SGHAT, CDR2 FQNNGV. The CDR3: CASSPTSGSSYNEQFF. CDR3 in DNA: TGTGCCAGCAGTCCTACTAGCGGGAGCTCCTACAATGAGCAGTTCTTC.

The genes are TRBV9 and TRBJ2-5; D is perhaps TRBD1 (5 bases). V gave up 0 bases and J gave up 4 bases, with 10 bases separating them. Germline values: CDR1 SGDLS, CDR2 YYNGEE. The CDR3 length is 14 residues. The CDR3 DNA is TGTGCCAGCAGCGTAGGAGGCCAGGGAGAGACCCAGTACTTC. Encoded protein: CASSVGGQGETQYF.

This clonotype has more than one count but fewer than ten. J is TRBJ2-5 and V is TRBV7-9; D is undetermined. Trimming shortened V by 2 bases and J by 1 base, and 8 bases separated the two germline ends. There are 14 residues in the CDR3. Germline V CDR1 and CDR2: SEHNR, FQNEAQ (reference sequence). CDR3 region: CASSLFFPQETQYF. CDR3 DNA sequence: TGTGCCAGCAGCTTATTCTTTCCCCAAGAGACCCAGTACTTC.

This clonotype was counted many times. The chain employs TRBV27 and TRBJ2-5; TRBD1 matches at 8 bases. Germline assignment: CDR1 MNHEY and CDR2 SMNVEV (reference sequence). This CDR3 region has 17 residues. V gave up 4 bases and J gave up 1 base; unmatched junction bases: 11. CDR3 loop: CASSSTRTGLAQETQYF. CDR3 in DNA: TGTGCCAGCAGTTCCACCAGGACAGGGCTGGCCCAAGAGACCCAGTACTTC.

This clonotype was seen more than once but under ten times. This rearrangement joins TRBV15 to TRBJ1-4; D gene uncertain. Germline CDR1 is LNHNV and CDR2 is YYDKDF (reference sequence). The CDR3 totals 15 residues. Trimming took 0 bases from V and 8 from J, leaving 13 bases between them. The CDR3 DNA follows: TGTGCCACCAGCAGAGATGCCTATAGACGGGAAAAACTGTTTTTT. Protein product: CATSRDAYRREKLFF.

A few counts support this clonotype. The genes are TRBV11-1 and TRBJ2-6; 8 nucleotides agree with TRBD1. Germline V lookup: CDR1 SGHAT, CDR2 FQDESV (reference sequence). The CDR3 is 19 amino acids. V trimming: 4 bases; J trimming: 2 bases; junction bases outside the gene matches: 13. The CDR3 nucleotides read TGTGCCAGCAGCTCCAGAAACCGGGACAGGAAAGCTGGGGCCAACGTCCTGACTTTC. Translated, it gives CASSSRNRDRKAGANVLTF.

The chain couples TRBV11-2 to TRBJ2-3; 14 positions match TRBD2. Germline-derived CDR1 and CDR2 are SGHAT and FQNNGV. Losses at the gene ends were 3 bases for V and 3 bases for J; bases not matched to a gene: 8. The CDR3 has 18 amino acids. The DNA of the CDR3 is TGTGCCAGCAGCTTGGGCGGACTAGCGGGAGGTCGGACAGATACGCAGTATTTT. Translating it yields CASSLGGLAGGRTDTQYF.

V is TRBV10-2 and J is TRBJ2-1, with 9 bases fitting TRBD2. The V segment lost 8 bases and the J segment 10 bases; nucleotides outside the gene matches: 12. Germline assignment: CDR1 WSHSY and CDR2 SAAADI. CDR3 length equals 14 residues. This CDR3 reads CASQGGRDLTEQFF. CDR3 coding DNA: TGCGCCAGCCAGGGCGGGAGGGACCTCACCGAGCAGTTCTTC.

V is TRBV2 and J is TRBJ2-7; 7 positions agree with TRBD2. The ends lost 8 bases at V and 3 bases at J; junction bases unmatched: 7. The CDR3 contains 13 residues. The germline V gene has CDR1 SNHLY and CDR2 FYNNEI. The CDR3 is CASRLADNYEQYF. The CDR3 region has the DNA TGTGCCAGCCGACTAGCTGATAACTACGAGCAGTACTTC.

Only a few counts were recorded for this clonotype. The J gene is TRBJ2-3, the V gene TRBV24-1, with unresolved D. Germline V CDR1 and CDR2: KGHDR, SFDVKD. The CDR3 is 14 residues long. The V and J ends lost 5 bases and 0 bases respectively, with 8 bases between them. This CDR3 reads CATSGARSTDTQYF. CDR3 bases: TGTGCCACCAGTGGTGCGCGGAGCACAGATACGCAGTATTTT.

The sample holds a few counts of this clonotype. The gene calls are TRBV5-6 and TRBJ2-1; the D gene is possibly TRBD1 (7 bases). The V and J ends lost 3 bases and 6 bases respectively, with 16 bases between them. The CDR3 covers 15 residues. Germline V gene sequence: CDR1 SGHDT, CDR2 YYEEEE. The CDR3 spells CASSSPDRDFNEQFF. In DNA form, the CDR3 reads TGTGCCAGCAGCTCCCCCGACAGGGACTTCAATGAGCAGTTCTTC.

The chain has TRBV4-1 and TRBJ2-2; possible D gene TRBD2, 5 bases. Germline CDR1 is MGHRA and CDR2 is YSYEKL. V shed 3 bases and J shed 6 bases, with 17 bases lying between them. The CDR3 totals 16 residues. The CDR3 reads CASSHGPGIRSGELFF. For the CDR3, the DNA is TGCGCCAGCAGCCATGGACCCGGGATTAGGTCCGGGGAGCTGTTTTTT.

This clonotype was counted at least ten times. The rearrangement joins TRBV6-5 to TRBJ2-7; 11 bases map to TRBD2. V lost 0 bases, J lost 2 bases, and 3 bases stayed unmatched. Per germline, CDR1 MNHEY and CDR2 SVGAGI. The CDR3 length is 16 residues. CDR3 loop: CASSYSLAGVTYEQYF. CDR3 DNA sequence: TGTGCCAGCAGTTACTCACTAGCGGGAGTCACCTACGAGCAGTACTTC.